This TCR beta chain was recovered during a study of OX40 agonist ivuxolimab in advanced cancers. The wider study: Mean age 60 years, range about 20 to 79; approximately 80% male. Study observations and caveats: Among the lowest peripheral clonal expansion occurred in 0.1-3.0 mg/kg partial responders.

Note on this clone: Antigen specificity is unknown.

Sequenced by immunoSEQ multiplex PCR; TCRdb stores in-frame clones only, minus some. The table shows tens of thousands of clones, with 60% to 85% occurring only once. Germline CDR1 and CDR2: SEHNR and FQNEAQ (reference sequence). V shed 5 bases, J shed 3 bases, and the junction held 12 bases outside the gene matches. CDR3 length: 16 amino acids. The sequencing here drew on CD4+ or CD8+ T cells sorted from blood, taken in a trial of the OX40 agonist ivuxolimab. The chain has TRBV7-9 and TRBJ1-2, with 7 bases fitting TRBD1. This receptor was identified in an adult with an advanced solid tumor such as melanoma, head and neck, liver or kidney cancer. CDR3 bases: TGTGCCAGCAGCCTAGGGGGCAAGCGCGGCTACTATGGCTACACCTTC. It is translated as CASSLGGKRGYYGYTF. The whole variable domain, remainder taken from reference TRBV7-9 and TRBJ1-2, is DTGVSQNPRHKITKRGQNVTFRCDPISEHNRLYWYRQTLGQGPEFLTYFQNEAQLEKSRLLSDRFSAERPKGSFSTLEIQRTEQGDSAMYLCASSLGGKRGYYGYTFGSGTRLTVV.